This T cell receptor (beta chain) was sequenced for a study of blood T cell repertoires in COVID-19. Study overall: The samples span acute and convalescent COVID-19 from the United States, Italy and Spain. Sources were T cells, B-cell-depleted T cells, or PBMCs; the material itself was cDNA or gDNA.

Trimming at V came to 3 bases and at J to 1 base, leaving 3 bases not matched to a gene. CDR1 is LGHNA, CDR2 YSLEER, per germline. The CDR3 is 15 amino acids. Original processing methods: It was from reference gene primer amplification that nucleated cell counts were estimated. Assay: immunoSEQ multiplex PCR; the TCRdb copy retains only in-frame clones and omits some. The V and J calls and clone size come from that table; D and trimming were worked out from the DNA. The sample has 85,000 to 100,000 clones, 60% to 85% seen once; the top ten hold 15% to 20%. The rearrangement uses TRBV4-3 and TRBJ2-3; TRBD2 agrees at 8 bases. The sequencing input was peripheral blood. The receptor was derived from a woman of 80 years or more with active or convalescent COVID-19. This chain's CDR3 is CASSHGLAGTDTQYF. For the CDR3, the DNA is TGCGCCAGCAGCCACGGACTAGCAGGCACAGATACGCAGTATTTT.